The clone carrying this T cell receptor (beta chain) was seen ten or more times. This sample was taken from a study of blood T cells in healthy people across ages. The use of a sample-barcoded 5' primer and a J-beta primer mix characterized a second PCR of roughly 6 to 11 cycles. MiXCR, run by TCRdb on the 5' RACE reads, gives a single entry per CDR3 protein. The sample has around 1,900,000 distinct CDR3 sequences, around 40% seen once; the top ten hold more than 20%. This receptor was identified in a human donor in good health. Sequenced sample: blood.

Written as DNA, the CDR3 is TGTGCCACCCAAGCGGGGGATCTCTACGAGCAGTACTTC. Its protein product is CATQAGDLYEQYF. V gene TRBV24-1 combines with J gene TRBJ2-7, with 8 bases aligning to TRBD2. The CDR3 is 13 amino acids. The germline V gene encodes CDR1 KGHDR and CDR2 SFDVKD. V was clipped by 9 bases and J by 3 bases; unmatched bases: 6.